The T cell receptor beta chain described here comes from a study of blood T cell repertoires in COVID-19. Study details: COVID-19 samples, acute and convalescent, were from the United States, Italy and Spain. In each case, the material was cDNA or gDNA derived from T cells, B-cell-depleted T cells, or PBMCs.

Per the study methods: Amplification from reference gene primers served as the basis for estimated nucleated cell counts. Clones were sequenced by immunoSEQ multiplex PCR, and TCRdb holds only the in-frame ones, with some missing. V and J calls plus clone size are reproduced from that table; the DNA served to infer D and trimming. The repertoire holds 300,000 or so clones, about 87% seen once, with under 8% in the top ten. V dropped 4 bases and J dropped 7; count of bases not matched to a gene: 15. CDR3 size: 18 residues. In germline, CDR1 is SEHNR, CDR2 FQNEAQ (reference sequence). This receptor was identified in a woman aged 25 to 39 who had recovered from COVID-19. The chain uses TRBV7-9 and TRBJ2-1, with TRBD2 matching over 11 bases. The sequenced sample consisted of peripheral blood. As DNA, the CDR3 is TGTGCCAGCAGCTCCCCCACGGCTAGCGGGGGGCCAGGGAATGAGCAGTTCTTC. It translates to CASSSPTASGGPGNEQFF.